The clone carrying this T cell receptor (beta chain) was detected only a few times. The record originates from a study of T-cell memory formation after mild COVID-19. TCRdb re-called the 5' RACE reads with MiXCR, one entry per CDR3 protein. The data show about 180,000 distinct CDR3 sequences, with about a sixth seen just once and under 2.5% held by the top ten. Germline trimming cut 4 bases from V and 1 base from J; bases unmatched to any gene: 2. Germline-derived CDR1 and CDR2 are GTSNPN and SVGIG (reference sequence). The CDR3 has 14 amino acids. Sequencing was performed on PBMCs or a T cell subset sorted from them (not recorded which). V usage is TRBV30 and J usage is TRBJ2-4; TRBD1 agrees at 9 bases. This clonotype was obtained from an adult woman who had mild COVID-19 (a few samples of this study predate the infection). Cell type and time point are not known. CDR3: CAWNDRGAKNIQYF. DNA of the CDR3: TGTGCCTGGAACGACAGGGGGGCCAAAAACATTCAGTACTTC.